A selection of T cell receptor beta chains follows, all from one sample in a study of spatial heterogeneity in lung cancer. TCRdb fed the 5' RACE reads into MiXCR, producing one record per CDR3 protein. The table has around 20,000 distinct CDR3 sequences, around 6.8% seen once; the top ten hold 20% to 25%. Sequencing was performed on lung tumor tissue, taken at surgery. The receptors originated from a male donor with early-stage non-small cell lung cancer. Both conserved end residues are part of each CDR3. D genes are given only for firm matches. Clone size, where shown, is once, few, many, or a class for clones that have expanded.

v_gene,d_gene,j_gene,abundance,CDR3aa,CDR3nt
TRBV10-2,NA,TRBJ2-5,many,CASSENIGETQYF,TGCGCCAGCAGTGAAAATATTGGAGAGACCCAGTACTTC
TRBV12-3/TRBV12-4,NA,TRBJ1-1,many,CASSLVRSRAFF,TGTGCCAGCAGTTTAGTGCGGTCGAGAGCTTTCTTT
TRBV20-1,TRBD1,TRBJ1-5,many,CSASWQGARNQPQHF,TGCAGTGCTAGTTGGCAGGGGGCGCGCAATCAGCCCCAGCATTTT
TRBV20-1,TRBD1,TRBJ1-1,medium-sized,CSAKAPRGQNTEAFF,TGCAGTGCTAAAGCCCCCAGGGGGCAGAACACTGAAGCTTTCTTT
TRBV4-2,TRBD2,TRBJ2-3,NA,CASSQEGGGVRTDTQYF,TGTGCCAGCAGCCAAGAGGGGGGGGGGGTCCGCACAGATACGCAGTATTTT
TRBV18,TRBD1,TRBJ2-7,NA,CASSPGNRPGTGVAYEQYF,TGTGCCAGCTCACCAGGTAACCGTCCCGGGACAGGGGTAGCGTACGAGCAGTACTTC
TRBV7-9,NA,TRBJ2-5,NA,CASFGTLQETQYF,TGTGCCAGCTTCGGGACACTCCAAGAGACCCAGTACTTC
TRBV5-5,TRBD2,TRBJ2-1,few,CASSLGLAGGYYNEQFF,TGTGCCAGCAGCTTGGGACTAGCGGGGGGTTACTACAATGAGCAGTTCTTC
TRBV20-1,NA,TRBJ1-1,few,CSARPDRRYRDTEAFF,TGCAGTGCTAGACCCGACAGGCGCTACCGGGACACTGAAGCTTTCTTT
TRBV5-1,TRBD1,TRBJ1-1,many,CASSYDRGGTEAFF,TGCGCCAGCAGCTATGACAGGGGAGGAACTGAAGCTTTCTTT
TRBV27,NA,TRBJ1-2,many,CASSLSARLDGYTF,TGTGCCAGCAGTCTCTCCGCCAGGTTGGATGGCTACACCTTC
TRBV6-1,TRBD2,TRBJ2-3,many,CASTERGATDTQYF,TGTGCCAGCACTGAGCGGGGGGCTACAGATACGCAGTATTTT
TRBV29-1,TRBD2,TRBJ2-3,few,CSVGGLAGADTQYF,TGCAGCGTTGGGGGACTAGCGGGGGCAGATACGCAGTATTTT
TRBV27,TRBD1,TRBJ1-5,many,CASSHGRGQGRIQPQHF,TGTGCCAGCAGCCATGGACGGGGACAGGGAAGGATCCAGCCCCAGCATTTT
TRBV6-2/TRBV6-3,TRBD1,TRBJ1-5,many,CASREPGQGSSGQPQHF,TGTGCCAGCAGAGAACCGGGACAGGGTTCTTCAGGTCAGCCCCAGCATTTT
TRBV29-1,NA,TRBJ2-7,NA,CSVARREGYEQYF,TGCAGCGTTGCCCGCAGGGAAGGCTACGAGCAGTACTTC
TRBV18,NA,TRBJ1-2,many,CASSAGDYGYTF,TGTGCCAGCTCAGCAGGGGACTATGGCTACACCTTC
TRBV5-1,NA,TRBJ2-7,NA,CASSSTVTYEQYF,TGCGCCAGCAGCTCGACAGTGACCTACGAGCAGTACTTC
TRBV28,NA,TRBJ1-6,NA,CASRGQTNSPLHF,TGTGCCAGCAGAGGCCAGACAAATTCACCCCTCCACTTT
TRBV5-6,NA,TRBJ2-2,many,CASSPVYTGELFF,TGTGCCAGCAGCCCAGTATACACCGGGGAGCTGTTTTTT